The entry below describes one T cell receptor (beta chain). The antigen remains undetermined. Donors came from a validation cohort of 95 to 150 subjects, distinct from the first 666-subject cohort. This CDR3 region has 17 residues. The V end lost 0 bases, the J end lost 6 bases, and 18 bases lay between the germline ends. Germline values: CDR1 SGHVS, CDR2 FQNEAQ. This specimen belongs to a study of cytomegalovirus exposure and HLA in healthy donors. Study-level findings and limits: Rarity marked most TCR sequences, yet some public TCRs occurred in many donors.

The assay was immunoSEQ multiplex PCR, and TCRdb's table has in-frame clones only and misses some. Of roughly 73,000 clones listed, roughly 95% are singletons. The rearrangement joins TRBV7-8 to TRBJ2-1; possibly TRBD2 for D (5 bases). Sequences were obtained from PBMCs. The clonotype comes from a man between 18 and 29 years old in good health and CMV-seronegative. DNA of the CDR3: TGTGCCAGCAGCTTAGCGGCGGGTTCGCTTGTTTCCAATGAGCAGTTCTTC. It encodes CASSLAAGSLVSNEQFF.